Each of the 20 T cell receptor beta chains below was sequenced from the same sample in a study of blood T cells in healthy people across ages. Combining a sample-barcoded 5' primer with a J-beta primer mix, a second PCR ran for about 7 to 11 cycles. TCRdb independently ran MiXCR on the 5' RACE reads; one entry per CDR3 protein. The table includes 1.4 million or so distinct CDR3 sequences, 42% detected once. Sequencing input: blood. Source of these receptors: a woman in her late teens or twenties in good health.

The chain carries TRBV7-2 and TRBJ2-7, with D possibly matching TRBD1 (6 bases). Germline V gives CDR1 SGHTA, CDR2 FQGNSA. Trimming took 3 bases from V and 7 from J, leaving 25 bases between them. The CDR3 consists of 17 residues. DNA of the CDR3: TGTGCCAGCAGCTTCCCAGAGACAGGTGGCTCCTACAATGAGCAGTACTTC. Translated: CASSFPETGGSYNEQYF. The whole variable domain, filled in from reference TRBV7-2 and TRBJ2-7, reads GAGVSQSPSNKVTEKGKDVELRCDPISGHTALYWYRQSLGQGLEFLIYFQGNSAPDKSGLPSDRFSAERTGGSVSTLTIQRTQQEDSAVYLCASSFPETGGSYNEQYFGPGTRLTVT.

CDR3 sequence reads: CASRAKPRDGGFF. The CDR3 DNA reads TGTGCCAGCAGAGCCAAGCCCCGGGATGGCGGGTTCTTC. This chain connects TRBV27 to TRBJ2-1, with D possibly matching TRBD2 (5 bases). Trimming took 6 bases from V and 15 from J, leaving 21 bases between them. Germline V gene data show CDR1 as MNHEY and CDR2 as SMNVEV (reference sequence). The CDR3 spans 13 residues.

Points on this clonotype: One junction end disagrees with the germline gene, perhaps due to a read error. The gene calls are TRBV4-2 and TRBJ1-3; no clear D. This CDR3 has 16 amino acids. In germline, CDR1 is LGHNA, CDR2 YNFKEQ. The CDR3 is CASSQGGGISGNTIYF. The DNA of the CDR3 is TGTGCCAGCAGCCAAGGGGGAGGCATCTCTGGGAACACCATATATTTT.

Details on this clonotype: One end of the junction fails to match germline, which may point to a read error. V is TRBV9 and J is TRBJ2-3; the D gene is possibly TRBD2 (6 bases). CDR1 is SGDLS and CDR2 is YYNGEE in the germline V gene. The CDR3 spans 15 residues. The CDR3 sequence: CACSASPRGKDTQYF. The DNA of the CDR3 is TGTGCCTGCAGCGCCTCTCCCCGGGGGAAAGATACGCAGTATTTT.

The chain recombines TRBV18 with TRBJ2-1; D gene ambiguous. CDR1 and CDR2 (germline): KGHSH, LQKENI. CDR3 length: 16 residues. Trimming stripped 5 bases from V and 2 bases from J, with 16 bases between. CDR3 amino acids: CASSYEAVGTYNEQFF. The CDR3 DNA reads TGTGCCAGCTCATATGAGGCAGTGGGGACCTACAATGAGCAGTTCTTC. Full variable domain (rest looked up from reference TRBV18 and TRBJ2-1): NAGVMQNPRHLVRRRGQEARLRCSPMKGHSHVYWYRQLPEEGLKFMVYLQKENIIDESGMPKERFSAEFPKEGPSILRIQQVVRGDSAAYFCASSYEAVGTYNEQFFGPGTRLTVL.

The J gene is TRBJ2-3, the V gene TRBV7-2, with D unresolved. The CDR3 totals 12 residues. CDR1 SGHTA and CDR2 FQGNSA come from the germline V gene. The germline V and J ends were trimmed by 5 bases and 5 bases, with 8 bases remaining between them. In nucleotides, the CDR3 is TGTGCCAGCAGCCACACGGTAGATACGCAGTATTTT. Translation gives CASSHTVDTQYF.

The CDR3 region is CASSSWQQETQYF. CDR3 DNA: TGTGCCAGCAGCTCGTGGCAGCAAGAGACCCAGTACTTC. The V and J genes are TRBV5-6 and TRBJ2-7; unclear D gene. The J call may be incorrect, as the DNA end agrees better with TRBJ2-5. Germline assignment: CDR1 SGHDT and CDR2 YYEEEE. This CDR3 is 13 amino acids long.

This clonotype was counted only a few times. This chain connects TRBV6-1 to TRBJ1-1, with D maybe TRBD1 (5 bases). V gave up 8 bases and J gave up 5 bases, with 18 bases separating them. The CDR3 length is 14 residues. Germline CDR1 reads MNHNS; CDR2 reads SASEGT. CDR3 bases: TGTGCCAGCCGCGGGATGGGGGGTAGAACTGAAGCTTTCTTT. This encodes CASRGMGGRTEAFF.

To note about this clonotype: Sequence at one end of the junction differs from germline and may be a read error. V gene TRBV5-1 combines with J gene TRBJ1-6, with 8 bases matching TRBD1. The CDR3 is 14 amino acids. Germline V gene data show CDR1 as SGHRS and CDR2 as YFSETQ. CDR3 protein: CASSGGQDYSPPHF. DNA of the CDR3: TGCGCCAGCAGCGGGGGACAGGATTATTCACCCCCCCACTTT.

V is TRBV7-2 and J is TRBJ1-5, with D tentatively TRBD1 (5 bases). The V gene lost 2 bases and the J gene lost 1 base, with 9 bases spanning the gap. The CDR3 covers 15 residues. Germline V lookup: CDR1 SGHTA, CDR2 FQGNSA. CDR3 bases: TGTGCCAGCAGCTTAAGGGACGCGAGCAATCAGCCCCAGCATTTT. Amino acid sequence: CASSLRDASNQPQHF.

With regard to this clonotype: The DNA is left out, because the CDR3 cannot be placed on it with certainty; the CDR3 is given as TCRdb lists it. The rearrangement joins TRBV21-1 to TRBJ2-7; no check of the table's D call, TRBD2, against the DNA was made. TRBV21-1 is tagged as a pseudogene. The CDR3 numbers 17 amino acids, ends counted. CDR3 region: CASSKVGCGTPTYEQYF.

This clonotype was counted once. CDR3 protein: CASSEPRTVGGYTF. CDR3 in DNA: TGTGCCAGCAGTGAACCTCGGACAGTAGGTGGCTACACCTTC. V gene TRBV25-1 combines with J gene TRBJ1-2, with D tentatively TRBD1 (6 bases). This CDR3 contains 14 residues. Germline V CDR1 and CDR2: MGHDK, SYGVNS. The V end lost 2 bases, the J end lost 7 bases, and 14 bases lay between the germline ends.

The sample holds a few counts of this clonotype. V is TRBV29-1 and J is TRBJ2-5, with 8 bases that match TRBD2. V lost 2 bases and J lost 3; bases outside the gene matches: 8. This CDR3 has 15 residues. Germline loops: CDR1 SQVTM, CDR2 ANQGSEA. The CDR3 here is CSVELAGGGKETQYF. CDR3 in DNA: TGCAGCGTTGAACTCGCGGGGGGCGGTAAAGAGACCCAGTACTTC.

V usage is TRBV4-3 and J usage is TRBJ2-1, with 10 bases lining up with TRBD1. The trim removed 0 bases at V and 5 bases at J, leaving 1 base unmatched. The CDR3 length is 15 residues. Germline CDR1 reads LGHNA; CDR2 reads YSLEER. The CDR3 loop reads CASSQEGQGNNEQFF. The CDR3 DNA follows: TGCGCCAGCAGCCAAGAGGGACAGGGGAACAATGAGCAGTTCTTC.

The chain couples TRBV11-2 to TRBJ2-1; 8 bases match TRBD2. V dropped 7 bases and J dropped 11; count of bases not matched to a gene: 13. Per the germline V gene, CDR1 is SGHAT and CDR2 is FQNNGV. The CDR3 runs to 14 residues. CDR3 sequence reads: CASTGTRGANQQFF. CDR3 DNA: TGTGCCAGCACCGGGACTAGAGGAGCTAATCAGCAGTTCTTC.

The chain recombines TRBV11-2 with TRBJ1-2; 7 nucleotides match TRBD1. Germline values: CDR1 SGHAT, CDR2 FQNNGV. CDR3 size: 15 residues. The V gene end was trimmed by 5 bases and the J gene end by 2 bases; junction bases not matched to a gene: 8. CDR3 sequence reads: CASSTLQGGNYGYTF. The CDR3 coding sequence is TGTGCCAGCAGCACCCTCCAGGGGGGAAACTATGGCTACACCTTC.

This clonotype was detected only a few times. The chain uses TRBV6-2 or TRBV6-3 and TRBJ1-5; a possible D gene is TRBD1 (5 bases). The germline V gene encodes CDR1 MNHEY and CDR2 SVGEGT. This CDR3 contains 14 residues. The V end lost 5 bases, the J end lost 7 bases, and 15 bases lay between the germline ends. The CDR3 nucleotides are TGTGCCAGCAGTAGTCAGGGACGCTCACAGCCCCAGCATTTT. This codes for CASSSQGRSQPQHF.

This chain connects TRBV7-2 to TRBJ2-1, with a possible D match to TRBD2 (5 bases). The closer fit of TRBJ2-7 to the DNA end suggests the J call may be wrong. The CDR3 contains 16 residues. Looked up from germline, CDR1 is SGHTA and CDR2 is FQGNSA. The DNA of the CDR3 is TGTGCCAGCAGCCTTAGCAATACTAGGACCTACAATGAGCAGTACTTC. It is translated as CASSLSNTRTYNEQYF.

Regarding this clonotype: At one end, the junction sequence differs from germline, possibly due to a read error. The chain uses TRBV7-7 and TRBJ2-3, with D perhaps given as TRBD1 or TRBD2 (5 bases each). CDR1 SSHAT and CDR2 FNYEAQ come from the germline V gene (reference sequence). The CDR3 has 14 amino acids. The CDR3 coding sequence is TGTGCTAGCAGGGAGACTGCTACCAGCGATACGCAGTATTTT. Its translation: CASRETATSDTQYF.

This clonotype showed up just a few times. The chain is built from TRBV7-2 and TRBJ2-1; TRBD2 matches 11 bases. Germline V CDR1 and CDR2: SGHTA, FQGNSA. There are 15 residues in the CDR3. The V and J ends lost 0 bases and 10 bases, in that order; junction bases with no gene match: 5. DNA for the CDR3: TGTGCCAGCAGCTTAGCTAGCGGGGGGGGAGACGAGCAGTTCTTC. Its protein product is CASSLASGGGDEQFF.